This entry describes one TCR beta chain. In its sample, this clonotype was seen a few times. This receptor's antigen is unknown. It has no much larger one-base neighbor in the sample; base qualities were not kept. This record belongs to a study of T cell repertoires in cytomegalovirus infection (dated by TCRdb to about 2019). In terms of the full investigation: The peptide stimulations were aimed at well-studied HLA-B-restricted epitopes as well as recently identified HLA-C-restricted CMV epitopes, whose presentation resists viral immunomodulation. Donor HLA type was relevant to the analysis, because carriage of CMV infection together with the matching HLA type was indicated by public TCR beta signatures.

Taken from cysteine to phenylalanine, the CDR3 has 14 residues. Only the CDR3 region is kept as DNA, spanning 42 bases read in frame from base 1. From the germline V gene, CDR1 is MNHNS and CDR2 is SASEGT. A distance of 18 bases separates the germline ends of V and J, which lose 10 bases and 2 bases respectively. The paper as a whole reports these results and caveats: In both this cohort and an independent roughly 360-donor cohort, the cumulative frequency of public TCR beta family members distinguished carriers of CMV infection plus the relevant HLA type. The ex vivo response was dominated by HLA-C-restricted CMV-specific TCR beta clonotypes, which also provided the single most frequent clonotype in two of eight donors.

Data came from an Illumina HiSeq 1500. The public reads were quality trimmed at Q25 with fastp and then assembled into clones with MiXCR by TCRdb, keeping productive beta chains. Rows with one shared CDR3 protein collapse into an entry with the most common genes and DNA. The sample table contains around 710,000 distinct CDR3 sequences; only one count was recorded for 25% to 30% of them. The ten largest account for about an eighth of the sample. Read against the paper, the sample's treatment or condition label means: in vitro stimulation with specific CMV peptide epitopes to enrich CMV-specific T cells.

In this chain, TRBV6-1 is recombined with TRBJ2-7, with TRBD2 perhaps the D gene, on 6 matching bases. This clonotype was sampled from a human donor in good health (CMV status not recorded). Some clones in this sample may be carry-over from other donors' samples. The sample in question was cultured CD8+ T cells from PBMCs, obtained from culture after CMV antigen stimulation. The CDR3 protein sequence reads: CATNPRGLPYEQYF. The sequence in DNA is TGTGCCACCAACCCCCGGGGACTCCCCTACGAGCAGTACTTC.